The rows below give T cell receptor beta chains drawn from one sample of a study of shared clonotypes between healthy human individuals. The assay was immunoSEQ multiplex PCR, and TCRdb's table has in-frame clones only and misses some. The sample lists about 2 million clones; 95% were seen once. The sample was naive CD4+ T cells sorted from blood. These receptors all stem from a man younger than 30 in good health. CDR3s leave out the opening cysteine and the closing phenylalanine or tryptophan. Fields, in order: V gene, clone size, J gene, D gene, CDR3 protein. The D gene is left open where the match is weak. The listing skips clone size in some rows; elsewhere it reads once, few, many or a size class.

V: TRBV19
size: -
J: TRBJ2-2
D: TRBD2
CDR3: ASRRLAGANTGELF

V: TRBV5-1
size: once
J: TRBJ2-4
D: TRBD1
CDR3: ASSRDRVDKNIQY

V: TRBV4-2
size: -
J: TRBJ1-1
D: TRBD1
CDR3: ASSLNTDRGVTEAF

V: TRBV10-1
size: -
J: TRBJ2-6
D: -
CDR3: ASSESLSKLQGTGANVLT

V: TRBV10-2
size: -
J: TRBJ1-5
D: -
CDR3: ASSGKASSDSNQPQH

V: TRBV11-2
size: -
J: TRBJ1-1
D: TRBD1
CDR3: ASSRYGAGGSLGTEAF

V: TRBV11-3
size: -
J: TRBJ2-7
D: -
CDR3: ASSSKTGYEQY

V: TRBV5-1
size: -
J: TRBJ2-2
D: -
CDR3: ASSVGTTNTGELF

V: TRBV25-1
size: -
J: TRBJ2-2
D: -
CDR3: ASTRQFTGELF

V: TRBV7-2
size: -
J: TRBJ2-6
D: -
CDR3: ASSSRQNSGANVLT

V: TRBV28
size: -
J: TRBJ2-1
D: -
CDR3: ASSPVGPNEQF

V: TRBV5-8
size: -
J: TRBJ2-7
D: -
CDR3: ASSLDRGYEQY